This T cell receptor beta chain originates from a study of T cell repertoires in cytomegalovirus infection. Study summary: CMV infection together with matching HLA type was indicated by public TCR beta signatures. Study-level results: Dominant in the ex vivo response were TCR beta clonotypes restricted by HLA-C and specific for CMV. Totalled public TCR beta family frequency picked out people who carried CMV plus the relevant HLA.

Unmatched junction bases numbered 7, after V lost 0 bases and J lost 5 bases. This CDR3 has 17 residues. Germline V gives CDR1 SGHRS, CDR2 YFSETQ. For this clonotype: Antigen: not known.

Via MiXCR, TCRdb re-called the reads, giving one row per CDR3 protein. Counted here are roughly 920,000 distinct CDR3 sequences, approximately 31% occurring once; the ten biggest clones make up around 15%. This TCR came from a human donor in good health (CMV status not recorded). Some clones in this sample may be carry-over from other donors' samples. The specimen was cultured CD8+ T cells from PBMCs, collected from culture after CMV antigen stimulation. The J gene is TRBJ2-1, the V gene TRBV5-1, with TRBD2 identical over 11 bases. The CDR3, as DNA: TGCGCCAGCAGCTTGGTCCTAGCGGGGGGTCCCCACAATGAGCAGTTCTTC. This encodes CASSLVLAGGPHNEQFF. The full variable domain, its missing parts supplied by reference TRBV5-1 and TRBJ2-1, is KAGVTQTPRYLIKTRGQQVTLSCSPISGHRSVSWYQQTPGQGLQFLFEYFSETQRNKGNFPGRFSGRQFSNSRSEMNVSTLELGDSALYLCASSLVLAGGPHNEQFFGPGTRLTVL.